The clone carrying this TCR beta chain was recorded once. Unmatched junction bases numbered 10, after V lost 8 bases and J lost 6 bases. Germline V lookup: CDR1 WNHNN, CDR2 SYGVQD (reference sequence). The CDR3 runs to 15 residues. This record comes from a study of blood T cell repertoires in COVID-19. Overall study context: PBMCs, B-cell-depleted T cells, or T cells were the source of the cDNA or gDNA that made up the material.

Sequenced by immunoSEQ multiplex PCR; TCRdb stores in-frame clones only, minus some. Among 250,000 or so clones listed, over 75% were seen once. This receptor was identified in a woman in her forties or fifties who had recovered from COVID-19. Input material: PBMCs or T cells enriched from blood (not recorded which). The chain links TRBV10-1 to TRBJ2-2; TRBD2 aligns across 9 bases. The CDR3 spells CASFSGRGGPGELFF. Here the CDR3 DNA reads TGCGCCAGCTTTAGCGGGAGAGGGGGCCCCGGGGAGCTGTTTTTT.